This T cell receptor beta chain was sequenced for a study of blood T cell repertoires in COVID-19. Turning to the study itself: Samples representing acute and convalescent COVID-19 were sourced from the United States, Italy and Spain.

Germline V gene data show CDR1 as LGHDT and CDR2 as YNNKEL (reference sequence). This CDR3 region has 14 residues. Trimming took 4 bases from V and 4 from J; bases not matched to a gene: 2. Generated by immunoSEQ multiplex PCR, the TCRdb table keeps only in-frame clones and is missing some. The sample includes about 130,000 clones, about 81% of them seen just once. This chain connects TRBV3-1 (or the pseudogene TRBV3-2) to TRBJ2-7; 12 bases line up with TRBD2. This TCR derives from a woman between 50 and 59 years old with acute or convalescent COVID-19. Sequencing input: peripheral blood. CDR3 residues: CASSRLAGAYEQYF. The CDR3 DNA sequence: TGTGCCAGCAGCCGACTAGCGGGAGCGTACGAGCAGTACTTC.